The next 7 T cell receptor beta chains were all read from a single sample in a study of a mutant IDH1 vaccine in newly diagnosed glioma. Generated by immunoSEQ multiplex PCR, the TCRdb table keeps only in-frame clones and is missing some. The table shows 30,000 to 40,000 clones, with around 80% occurring only once. Time point meaning: baseline, week 1 (first vaccination visit). Sample treatment: pre-vaccination baseline after standard-of-care therapy. The sequencing here drew on peripheral blood mononuclear cells (PBMCs), taken from a glioma patient treated with radiotherapy, temozolomide or both. Receptors were obtained from a man in his forties or fifties with glioma. Some clones in this sample may be carry-over from other donors' samples.

The chain recombines TRBV2 with TRBJ2-7, with D maybe TRBD2 (5 bases). V was pared by 8 bases and J by 2 bases, with 7 bases between. CDR1 and CDR2 from the germline V gene are SNHLY and FYNNEI. This CDR3 spans 11 amino acids. This CDR3 reads CASEEAYEQYF. CDR3 coding DNA: TGTGCCAGCGAGGAGGCCTACGAGCAGTACTTC. Based on the CDR3 plus reference TRBV2 and TRBJ2-7, the full variable domain is EPEVTQTPSHQVTQMGQEVILRCVPISNHLYFYWYRQILGQKVEFLVSFYNNEISEKSEIFDDQFSVERPDGSNFTLKIRSTKLEDSAMYFCASEEAYEQYFGPGTRLTVT.

This clone was detected a few times. CDR3: CASTGRVEAFF. For the CDR3, the DNA is TGTGCCAGCACAGGGCGAGTCGAAGCTTTCTTT. The chain joins TRBV2 to TRBJ1-1; maybe TRBD1 (5 bases). Trimming cost V 7 bases and J 8 bases, with 11 bases left between them. Germline CDR1 is SNHLY and CDR2 is FYNNEI. CDR3 length: 11 residues.

The chain recombines TRBV9 with TRBJ1-3; the D is unclear. This CDR3 is 15 amino acids long. Trimming stripped 3 bases from V and 2 bases from J, with 12 bases between. CDR1 and CDR2 (germline): SGDLS, YYNGEE. CDR3 nucleotide sequence: TGTGCCAGCAGCGCGGAGGGAATGGCTGGAAACACCATATATTTT. Translating gives CASSAEGMAGNTIYF.

In its sample, this clone was seen a few times. The genes are TRBV28 and TRBJ1-1; no clear D. Trimming took off 3 bases at V and 0 bases at J, with 5 bases between the two ends. Germline lookup yields CDR1 MDHEN and CDR2 SYDVKM. The CDR3 spans 13 residues. In nucleotides, the CDR3 is TGTGCCAGCAGTTTTCGAATGAACACTGAAGCTTTCTTT. Protein: CASSFRMNTEAFF. The whole variable domain, remainder taken from reference TRBV28 and TRBJ1-1, is DVKVTQSSRYLVKRTGEKVFLECVQDMDHENMFWYRQDPGLGLRLIYFSYDVKMKEKGDIPEGYSVSREKKERFSLILESASTNQTSMYLCASSFRMNTEAFFGQGTRLTVV.

This clone was observed a handful of times. V usage is TRBV4-1 and J usage is TRBJ2-7; D gene uncertain. V was trimmed by 2 bases and J by 1 base, leaving 9 bases between them. The CDR3 is 14 residues long. CDR1 MGHRA and CDR2 YSYEKL come from the germline V gene. CDR3 sequence (DNA): TGCGCCAGCAGCCAAAGTGGTTTATCCTACGAGCAGTACTTC. Translation: CASSQSGLSYEQYF.

J is TRBJ2-5 and V is TRBV5-6; 11 nucleotides agree with TRBD2. The CDR3 extends over 18 amino acids. V shed 0 bases and J 1 base; nucleotides not matched to a gene: 8. The germline V gene encodes CDR1 SGHDT and CDR2 YYEEEE. The CDR3, as DNA: TGTGCCAGCAGCTTGGCCCAATTAACTAGCGGGGGCCAAGAGACCCAGTACTTC. This sequence encodes CASSLAQLTSGGQETQYF.

This clone has only a few counts. The rearrangement links TRBV27 to TRBJ1-1; the D gene is possibly TRBD1 (5 bases). CDR3 size: 13 residues. The germline V and J ends were trimmed by 6 bases and 3 bases, with 11 bases remaining between them. Germline assignment: CDR1 MNHEY and CDR2 SMNVEV (reference sequence). CDR3 in amino acids: CASSALGDTEAFF. The CDR3 DNA follows: TGTGCCAGCAGCGCCTTGGGGGACACTGAAGCTTTCTTT.